This TCR beta chain was sequenced in a study of shared clonotypes between healthy human individuals. This clone was seen many times. The V gene lost 9 bases and the J gene lost 6 bases, with 20 bases spanning the gap. Germline-derived CDR1 and CDR2 are LGHNA and YNFKEQ. CDR3 length: 15 amino acids. Some clones are missing from TCRdb's copy, which holds only in-frame ones; the method was immunoSEQ multiplex PCR. The table shows approximately 980,000 clones, with roughly 72% occurring only once. The sequenced sample was memory CD4+ T cells sorted from blood. Subset denoted: CD45RA-negative fraction. The J gene is TRBJ2-2, the V gene TRBV4-2, with D possibly TRBD1 on 7 matching bases. This TCR was recovered from a man aged 18 to 30 in good health. CDR3: CASHPMAGGSGELFF. CDR3 DNA sequence: TGTGCCAGTCATCCAATGGCAGGGGGGTCCGGGGAGCTGTTTTTT.